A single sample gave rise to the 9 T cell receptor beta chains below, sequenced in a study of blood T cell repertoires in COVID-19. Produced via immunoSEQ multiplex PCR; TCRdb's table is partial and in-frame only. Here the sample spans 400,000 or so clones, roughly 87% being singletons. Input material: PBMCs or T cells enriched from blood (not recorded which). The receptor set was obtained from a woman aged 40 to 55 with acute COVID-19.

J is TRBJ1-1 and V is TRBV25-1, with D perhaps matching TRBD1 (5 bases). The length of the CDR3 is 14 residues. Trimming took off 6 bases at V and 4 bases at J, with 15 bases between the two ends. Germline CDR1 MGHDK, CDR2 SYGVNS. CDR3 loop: CASRSSGPGTEAFF. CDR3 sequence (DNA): TGTGCCAGCAGAAGCTCAGGGCCCGGCACTGAAGCTTTCTTT. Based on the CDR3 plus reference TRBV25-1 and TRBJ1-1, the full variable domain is EADIYQTPRYLVIGTGKKITLECSQTMGHDKMYWYQQDPGMELHLIHYSYGVNSTEKGDLSSESTVSRIRTEHFPLTLESARPSHTSQYLCASRSSGPGTEAFFGQGTRLTVV.

The chain's CDR3 is CASSFAGYQETQYF. DNA for the CDR3: TGTGCCAGCAGCTTCGCAGGTTATCAAGAGACCCAGTACTTC. The chain employs TRBV5-4 and TRBJ2-5, with D unclear. Trimming stripped 2 bases from V and 2 bases from J, with 10 bases between. The CDR3 contains 14 residues. Germline assignment: CDR1 SGHNT and CDR2 YYREEE (reference sequence).

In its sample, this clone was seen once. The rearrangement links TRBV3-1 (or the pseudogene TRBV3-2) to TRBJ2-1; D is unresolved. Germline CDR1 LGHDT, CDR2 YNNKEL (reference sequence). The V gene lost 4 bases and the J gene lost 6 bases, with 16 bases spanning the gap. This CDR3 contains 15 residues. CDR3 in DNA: TGTGCCAGCAGCCCTCAACACCACCCATTCAATGAGCAGTTCTTC. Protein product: CASSPQHHPFNEQFF.

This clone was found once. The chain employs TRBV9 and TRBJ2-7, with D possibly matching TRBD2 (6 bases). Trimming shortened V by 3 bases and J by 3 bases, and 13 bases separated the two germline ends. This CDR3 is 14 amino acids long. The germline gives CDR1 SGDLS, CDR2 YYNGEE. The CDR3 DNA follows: TGTGCCAGCAGCGCACCGGGGGTAGACTACGAGCAGTACTTC. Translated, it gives CASSAPGVDYEQYF. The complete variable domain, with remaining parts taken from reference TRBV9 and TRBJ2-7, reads DSGVTQTPKHLITATGQRVTLRCSPRSGDLSVYWYQQSLDQGLQFLIQYYNGEERAKGNILERFSAQQFPDLHSELNLSSLELGDSALYFCASSAPGVDYEQYFGPGTRLTVT.

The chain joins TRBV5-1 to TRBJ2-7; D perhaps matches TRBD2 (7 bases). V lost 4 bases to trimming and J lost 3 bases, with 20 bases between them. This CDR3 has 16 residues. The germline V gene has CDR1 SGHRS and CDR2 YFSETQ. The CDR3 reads CASSRDPGGGFYEQYF. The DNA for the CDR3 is TGCGCCAGCAGCCGGGATCCTGGCGGGGGCTTCTACGAGCAGTACTTC.

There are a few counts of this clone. The CDR3 is CASSFGTGDNEQFF. The CDR3 nucleotides are TGCGCCAGCAGCTTTGGGACAGGAGACAATGAGCAGTTCTTC. The chain is built from TRBV5-1 and TRBJ2-1; 8 nucleotides line up with TRBD1. The V segment lost 2 bases and the J segment 5 bases; nucleotides outside the gene matches: 3. The CDR3 contains 14 residues. Germline values: CDR1 SGHRS, CDR2 YFSETQ.

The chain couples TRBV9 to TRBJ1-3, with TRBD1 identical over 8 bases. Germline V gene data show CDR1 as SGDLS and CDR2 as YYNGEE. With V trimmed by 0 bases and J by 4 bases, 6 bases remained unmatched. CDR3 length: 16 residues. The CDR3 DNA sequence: TGTGCCAGCAGCGTAGAGCATGGACAGGGAGGAAACACCATATATTTT. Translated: CASSVEHGQGGNTIYF.

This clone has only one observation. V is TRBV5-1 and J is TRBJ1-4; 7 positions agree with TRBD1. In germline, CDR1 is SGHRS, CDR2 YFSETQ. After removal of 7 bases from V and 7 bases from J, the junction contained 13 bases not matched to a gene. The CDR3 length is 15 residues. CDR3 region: CASRSSSRGVEKLFF. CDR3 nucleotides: TGCGCCAGCCGATCCTCGAGCAGGGGGGTTGAAAAACTGTTTTTT.

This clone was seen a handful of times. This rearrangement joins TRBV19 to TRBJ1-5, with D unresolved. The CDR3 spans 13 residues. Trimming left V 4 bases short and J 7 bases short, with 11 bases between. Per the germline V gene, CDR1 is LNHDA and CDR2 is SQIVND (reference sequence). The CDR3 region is CASSNGERQPQHF. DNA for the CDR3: TGTGCCAGTAGTAACGGGGAGAGGCAGCCCCAGCATTTT.